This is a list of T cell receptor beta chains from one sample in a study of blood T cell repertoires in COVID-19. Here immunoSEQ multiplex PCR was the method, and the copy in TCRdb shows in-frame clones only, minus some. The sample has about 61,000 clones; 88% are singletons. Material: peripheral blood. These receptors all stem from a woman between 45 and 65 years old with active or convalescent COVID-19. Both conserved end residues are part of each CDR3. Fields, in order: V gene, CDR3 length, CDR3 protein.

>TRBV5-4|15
CASRRTSDAGETQYF
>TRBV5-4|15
CASSLGTSGADTQYF
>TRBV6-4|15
CASSEEGAPGYGYTF
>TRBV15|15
CATSRIAGEGDEQFF
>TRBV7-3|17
CASSSPSLAGAAGELFF
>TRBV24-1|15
CATALGTGGNQPQHF
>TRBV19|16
CASSMTGGGGNQPQHF
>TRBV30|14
CAWSVPHRQETQYF
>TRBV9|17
CASSVVSTGPMNTEAFF
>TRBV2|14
CARSGTSVQETQYF
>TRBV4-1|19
CASSHPVKGALSYNSPLHF
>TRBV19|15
CASSIVGTLNTEAFF
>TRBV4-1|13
CASSQTVNYGYTF
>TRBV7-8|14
CASSSPGNTGELFF
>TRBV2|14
CASKGTAINYGYTF
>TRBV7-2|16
CASSLAQGRMNQPQHF
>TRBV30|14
CAWSSGTSLYEQYF
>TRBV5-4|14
CASSSRLAGEEQFF
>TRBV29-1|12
CSAGGQGETQYF
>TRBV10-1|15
CASSESSGAYNEQFF
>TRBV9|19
CASSTPTSGRPQSTDTQYF
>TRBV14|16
CASSQDGGVGQETQYF
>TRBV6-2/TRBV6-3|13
CASSYVASYEQYF
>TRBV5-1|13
CASSWEPNQPQHF
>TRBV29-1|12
CSVEGQNYGYTF
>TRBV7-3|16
CASSPIAEGAGDTQYF
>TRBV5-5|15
CASSSTGLAGDTQYF
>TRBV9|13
CASSVTGDSPLHF
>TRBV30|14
CAWRRAGRAYEQYF
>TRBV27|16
CASSLFGAAGGYGYTF
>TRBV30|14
CAWIFGTGRDEQYF
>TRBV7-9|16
CASSSHRGDSGNTIYF
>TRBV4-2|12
CASSQESRKQFF
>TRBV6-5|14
CASSYHTGDREAFF
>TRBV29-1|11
CSGSGNYGYTF
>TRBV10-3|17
CAISERVSGQGGETQYF
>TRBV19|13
CASSDRAQETQYF
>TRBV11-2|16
CASSLEMAGDTDTQYF
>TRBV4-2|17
CASSHQPRDRFLYEQFF
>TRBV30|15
CAWSARQGTGYEQYF
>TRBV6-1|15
CASSEGRSSGNTIYF
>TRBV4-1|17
CASSPHIWGESTDTQYF
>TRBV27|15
CASSLAGTGNYEQYF
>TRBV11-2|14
CASSLYGGQETQYF
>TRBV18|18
CASSPNHVRTGGREKLFF
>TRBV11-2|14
CASRGQGSSYEQYF
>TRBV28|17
CASSFVISIVQGREQYF
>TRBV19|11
CASGTGLEQYF
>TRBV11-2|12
CASSLGGGDQYF
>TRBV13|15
CASSPKDRITDTQYF
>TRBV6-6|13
CASSPTYYNEQFF
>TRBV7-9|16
CASSHPPGQGEETQYF
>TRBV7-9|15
CASSLGTGGGGEAFF
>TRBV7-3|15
CASSLTVSSYNEQFF
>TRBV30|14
CAWNRQGGNQPQHF
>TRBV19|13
CASSGQFGNTIYF
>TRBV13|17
CASSRGLAGGTPKGPFF